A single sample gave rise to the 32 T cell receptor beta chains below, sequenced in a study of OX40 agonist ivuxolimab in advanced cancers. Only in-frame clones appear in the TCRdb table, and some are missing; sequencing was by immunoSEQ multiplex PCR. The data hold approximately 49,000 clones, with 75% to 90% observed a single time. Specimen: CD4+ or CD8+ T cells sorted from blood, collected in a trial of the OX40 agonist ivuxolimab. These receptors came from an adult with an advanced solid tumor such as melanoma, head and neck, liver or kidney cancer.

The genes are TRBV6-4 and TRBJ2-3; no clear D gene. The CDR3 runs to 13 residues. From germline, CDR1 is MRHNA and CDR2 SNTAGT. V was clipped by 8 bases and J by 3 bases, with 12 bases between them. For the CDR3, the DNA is TGTGCCAGCCGCGGCGGTGGGACAGATACGCAGTATTTT. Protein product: CASRGGGTDTQYF.

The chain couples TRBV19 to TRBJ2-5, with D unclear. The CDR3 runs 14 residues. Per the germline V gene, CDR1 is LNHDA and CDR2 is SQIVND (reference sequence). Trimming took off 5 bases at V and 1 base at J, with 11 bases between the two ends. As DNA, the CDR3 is TGTGCCAGTAGTGCCCTACCATCCCAAGAGACCCAGTACTTC. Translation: CASSALPSQETQYF.

CDR3 residues: CASSLLGLAGGASYEQYF. CDR3 coding DNA: TGTGCCAGCAGCTTACTGGGACTAGCGGGGGGAGCCTCCTACGAGCAGTACTTC. The rearrangement joins TRBV5-5 to TRBJ2-7, with TRBD2 matching over 15 bases. The germline V gene has CDR1 SGHKS and CDR2 YYEKEE (reference sequence). This CDR3 is 18 amino acids long. V gave up 2 bases and J gave up 0 bases; unmatched junction bases: 6.

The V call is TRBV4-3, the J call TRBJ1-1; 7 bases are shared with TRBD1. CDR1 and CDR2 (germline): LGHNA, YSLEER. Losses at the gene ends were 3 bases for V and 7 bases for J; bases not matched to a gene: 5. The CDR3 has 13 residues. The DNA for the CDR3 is TGCGCCAGCAGCCATGCCGGGACAGATGAAGCTTTCTTT. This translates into CASSHAGTDEAFF.

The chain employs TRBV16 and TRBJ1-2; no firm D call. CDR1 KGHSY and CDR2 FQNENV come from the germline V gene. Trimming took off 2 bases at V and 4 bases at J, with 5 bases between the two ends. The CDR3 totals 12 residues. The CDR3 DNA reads TGTGCCAGCAGCCAAGGGCTCTATGGCTACACCTTC. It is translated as CASSQGLYGYTF.

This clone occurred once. The CDR3, as DNA: TGTGCCAGCTCACCACGGGGGGCAGGAGAGACCCAGTACTTC. The encoded protein is CASSPRGAGETQYF. The chain uses TRBV18 and TRBJ2-5, with D perhaps being TRBD1 or TRBD2 (6 bases each). Germline V gene lookup returns CDR1 KGHSH and CDR2 LQKENI. The CDR3 runs to 14 residues. V was cut by 1 base and J by 4 bases, with 10 bases left in between.

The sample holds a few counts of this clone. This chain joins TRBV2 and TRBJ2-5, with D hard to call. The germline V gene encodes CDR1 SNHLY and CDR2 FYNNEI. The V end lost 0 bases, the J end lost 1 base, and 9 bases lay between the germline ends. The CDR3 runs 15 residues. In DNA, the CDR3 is TGTGCCAGCAGTGAAGCGGATCTCCCCCAAGAGACCCAGTACTTC. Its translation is CASSEADLPQETQYF.

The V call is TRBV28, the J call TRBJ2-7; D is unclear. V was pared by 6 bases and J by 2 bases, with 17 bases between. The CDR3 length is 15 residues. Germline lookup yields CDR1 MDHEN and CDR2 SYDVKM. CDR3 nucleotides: TGTGCCAGCAGCCAAGTCTACGAGGCACCCTACGAGCAGTACTTC. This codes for CASSQVYEAPYEQYF. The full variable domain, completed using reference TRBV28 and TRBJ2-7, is DVKVTQSSRYLVKRTGEKVFLECVQDMDHENMFWYRQDPGLGLRLIYFSYDVKMKEKGDIPEGYSVSREKKERFSLILESASTNQTSMYLCASSQVYEAPYEQYFGPGTRLTVT.

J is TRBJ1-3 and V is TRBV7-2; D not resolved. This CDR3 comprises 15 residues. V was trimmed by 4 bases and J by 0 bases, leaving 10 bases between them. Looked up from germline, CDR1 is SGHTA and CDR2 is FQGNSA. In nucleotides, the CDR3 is TGTGCCAGCAGCTCGGACTTAAACTCTGGAAACACCATATATTTT. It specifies CASSSDLNSGNTIYF.

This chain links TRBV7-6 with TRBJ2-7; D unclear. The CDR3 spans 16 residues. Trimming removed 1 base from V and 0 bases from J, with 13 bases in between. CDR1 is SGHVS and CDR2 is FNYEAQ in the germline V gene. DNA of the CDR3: TGTGCCAGCAGCTTAGGGGGTCTGGACGTCTCCTACGAGCAGTACTTC. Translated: CASSLGGLDVSYEQYF.

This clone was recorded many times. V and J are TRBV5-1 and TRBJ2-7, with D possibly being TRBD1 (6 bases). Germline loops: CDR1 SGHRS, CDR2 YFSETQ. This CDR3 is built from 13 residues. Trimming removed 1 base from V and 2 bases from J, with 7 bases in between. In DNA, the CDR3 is TGCGCCAGCAGCTTGACAGGGCCCTACGAGCAGTACTTC. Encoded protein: CASSLTGPYEQYF.

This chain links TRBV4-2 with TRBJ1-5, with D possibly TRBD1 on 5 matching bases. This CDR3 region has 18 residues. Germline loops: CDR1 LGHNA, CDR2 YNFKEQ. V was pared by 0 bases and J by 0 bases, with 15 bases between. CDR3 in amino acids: CASSQDTGYDLSNQPQHF. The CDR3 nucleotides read TGTGCCAGCAGCCAAGATACAGGTTACGATCTTAGCAATCAGCCCCAGCATTTT.

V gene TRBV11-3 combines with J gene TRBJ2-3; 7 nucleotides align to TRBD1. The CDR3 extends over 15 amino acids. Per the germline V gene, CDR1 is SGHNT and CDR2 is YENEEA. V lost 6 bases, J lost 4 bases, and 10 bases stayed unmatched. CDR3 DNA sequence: TGTGCCAGCAGTCCACGAACAGGGGAACCAGATACGCAGTATTTT. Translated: CASSPRTGEPDTQYF.

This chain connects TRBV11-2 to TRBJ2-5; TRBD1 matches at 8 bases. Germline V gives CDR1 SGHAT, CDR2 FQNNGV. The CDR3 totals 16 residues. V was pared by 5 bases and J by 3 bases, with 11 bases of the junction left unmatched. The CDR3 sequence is CASSHRPLDREETQYF. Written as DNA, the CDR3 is TGTGCCAGCAGCCATCGGCCCCTGGACAGGGAAGAGACCCAGTACTTC.

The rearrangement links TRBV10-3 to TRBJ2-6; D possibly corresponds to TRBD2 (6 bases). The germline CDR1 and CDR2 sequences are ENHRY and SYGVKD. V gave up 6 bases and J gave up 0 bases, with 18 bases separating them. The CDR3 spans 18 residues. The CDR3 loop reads CAIRPSGTGNSGANVLTF. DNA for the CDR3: TGTGCCATCAGGCCCTCCGGGACTGGGAACTCTGGGGCCAACGTCCTGACTTTC.

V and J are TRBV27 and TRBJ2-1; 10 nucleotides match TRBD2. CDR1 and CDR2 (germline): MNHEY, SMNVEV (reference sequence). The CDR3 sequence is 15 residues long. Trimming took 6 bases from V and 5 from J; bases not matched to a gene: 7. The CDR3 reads CASSLGLAQDNEQFF. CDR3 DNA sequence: TGTGCCAGCAGCCTGGGACTAGCGCAAGACAATGAGCAGTTCTTC.

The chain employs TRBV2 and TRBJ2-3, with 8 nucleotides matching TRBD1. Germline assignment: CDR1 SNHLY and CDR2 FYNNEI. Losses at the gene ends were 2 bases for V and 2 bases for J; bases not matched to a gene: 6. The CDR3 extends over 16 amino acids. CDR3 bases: TGTGCCAGCAGTGAATCAACAGGGGGATACACAGATACGCAGTATTTT. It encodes CASSESTGGYTDTQYF.

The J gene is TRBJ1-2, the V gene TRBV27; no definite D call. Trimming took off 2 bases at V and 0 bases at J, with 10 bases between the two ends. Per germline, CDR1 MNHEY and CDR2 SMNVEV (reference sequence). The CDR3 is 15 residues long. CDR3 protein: CASSLGLSPNYGYTF. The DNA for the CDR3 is TGTGCCAGCAGTTTAGGGCTTTCCCCTAACTATGGCTACACCTTC.

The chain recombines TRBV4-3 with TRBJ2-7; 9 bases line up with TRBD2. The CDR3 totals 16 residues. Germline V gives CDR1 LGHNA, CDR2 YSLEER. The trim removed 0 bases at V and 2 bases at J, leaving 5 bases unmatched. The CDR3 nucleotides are TGCGCCAGCAGCCAAGACGCCAGCGGGGGGCCCTACGAGCAGTACTTC. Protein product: CASSQDASGGPYEQYF.

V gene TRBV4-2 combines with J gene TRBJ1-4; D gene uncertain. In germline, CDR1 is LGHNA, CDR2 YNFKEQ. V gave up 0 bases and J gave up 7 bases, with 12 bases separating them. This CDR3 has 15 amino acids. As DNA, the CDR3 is TGTGCCAGCAGCCAAGATGGTTTGAATTCTGAAAAACTGTTTTTT. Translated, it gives CASSQDGLNSEKLFF.

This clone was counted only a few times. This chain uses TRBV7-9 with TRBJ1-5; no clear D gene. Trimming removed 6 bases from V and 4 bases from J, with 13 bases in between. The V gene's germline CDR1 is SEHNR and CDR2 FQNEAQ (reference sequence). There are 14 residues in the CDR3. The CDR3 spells CASSYTGLNQPQHF. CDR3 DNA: TGTGCCAGCAGTTACACGGGGTTGAATCAGCCCCAGCATTTT.

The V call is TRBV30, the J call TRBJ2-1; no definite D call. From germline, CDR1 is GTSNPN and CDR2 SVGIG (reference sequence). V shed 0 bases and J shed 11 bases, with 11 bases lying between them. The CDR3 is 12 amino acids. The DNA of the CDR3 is TGTGCCTGGAGTGTCGTGGAGTATAAGCAGTTCTTC. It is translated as CAWSVVEYKQFF. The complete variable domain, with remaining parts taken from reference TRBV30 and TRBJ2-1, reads SQTIHQWPATLVQPVGSPLSLECTVEGTSNPNLYWYRQAAGRGLQLLFYSVGIGQISSEVPQNLSASRPQDRQFILSSKKLLLSDSGFYLCAWSVVEYKQFFGPGTRLTVL.

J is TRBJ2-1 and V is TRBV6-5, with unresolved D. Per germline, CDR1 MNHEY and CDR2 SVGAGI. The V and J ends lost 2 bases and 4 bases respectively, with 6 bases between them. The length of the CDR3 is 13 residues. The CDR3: CASSYELYNEQFF. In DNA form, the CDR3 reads TGTGCCAGCAGTTACGAATTGTACAATGAGCAGTTCTTC.

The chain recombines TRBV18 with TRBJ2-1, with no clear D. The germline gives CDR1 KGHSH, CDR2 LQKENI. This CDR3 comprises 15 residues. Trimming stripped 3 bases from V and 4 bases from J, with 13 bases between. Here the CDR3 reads CASSPVVIRYNEQFF. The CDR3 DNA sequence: TGTGCCAGCTCACCGGTGGTCATTAGGTACAATGAGCAGTTCTTC.

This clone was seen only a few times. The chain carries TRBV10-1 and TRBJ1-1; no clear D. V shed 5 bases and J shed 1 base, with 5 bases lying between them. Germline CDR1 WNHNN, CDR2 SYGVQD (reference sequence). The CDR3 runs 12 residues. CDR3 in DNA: TGCGCCAGCAGTTGGTGGAACACTGAAGCTTTCTTT. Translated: CASSWWNTEAFF.

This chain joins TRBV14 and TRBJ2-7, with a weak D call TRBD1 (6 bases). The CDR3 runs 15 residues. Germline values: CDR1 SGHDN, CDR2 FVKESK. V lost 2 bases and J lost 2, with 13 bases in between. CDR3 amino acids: CASSQHTGYPYEQYV. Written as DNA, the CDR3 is TGTGCCAGCAGCCAACATACAGGGTACCCCTACGAGCAGTACGTC.

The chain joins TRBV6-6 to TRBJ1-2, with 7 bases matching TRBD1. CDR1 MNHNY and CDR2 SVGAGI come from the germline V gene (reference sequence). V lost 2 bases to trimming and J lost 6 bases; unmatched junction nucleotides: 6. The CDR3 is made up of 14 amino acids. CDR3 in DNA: TGTGCCAGCAGTTACAGGACAGGCCCCGATGGCTACACCTTC. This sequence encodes CASSYRTGPDGYTF.

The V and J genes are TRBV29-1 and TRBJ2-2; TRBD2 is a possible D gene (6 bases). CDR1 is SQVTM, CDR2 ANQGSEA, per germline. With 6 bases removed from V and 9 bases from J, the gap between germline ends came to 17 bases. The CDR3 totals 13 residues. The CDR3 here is CSVGGTERWELFF. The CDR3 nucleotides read TGCAGCGTGGGCGGGACGGAAAGGTGGGAGCTGTTTTTT.

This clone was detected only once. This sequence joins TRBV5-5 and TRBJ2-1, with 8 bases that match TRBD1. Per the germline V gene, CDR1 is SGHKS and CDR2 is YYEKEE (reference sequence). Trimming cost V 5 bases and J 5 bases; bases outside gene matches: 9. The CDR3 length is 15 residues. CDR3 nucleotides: TGTGCCAGCAGTTTCAGGGGGCAGGGACACAATGAGCAGTTCTTC. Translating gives CASSFRGQGHNEQFF.

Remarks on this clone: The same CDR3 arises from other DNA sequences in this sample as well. The CDR3 here is CSADYGYTF. Written as DNA, the CDR3 is TGCAGTGCTGACTATGGCTACACCTTC. The chain combines TRBV20-1 with TRBJ1-2; D is unresolved. CDR1 is DFQATT and CDR2 is SNEGSKA in the germline V gene (reference sequence). The length of the CDR3 is 9 residues. The V and J ends lost 5 bases and 3 bases respectively, with 1 base between them.

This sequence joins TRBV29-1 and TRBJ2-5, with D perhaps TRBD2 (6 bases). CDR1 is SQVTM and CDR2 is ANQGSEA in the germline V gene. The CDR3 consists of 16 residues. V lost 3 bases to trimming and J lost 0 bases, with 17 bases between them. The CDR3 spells CSVDGTLPLDQETQYF. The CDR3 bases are TGCAGCGTTGATGGGACTCTCCCTTTGGACCAAGAGACCCAGTACTTC. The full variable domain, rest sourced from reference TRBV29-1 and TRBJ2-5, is SAVISQKPSRDICQRGTSLTIQCQVDSQVTMMFWYRQQPGQSLTLIATANQGSEATYESGFVIDKFPISRPNLTFSTLTVSNMSPEDSSIYLCSVDGTLPLDQETQYFGPGTRLLVL.

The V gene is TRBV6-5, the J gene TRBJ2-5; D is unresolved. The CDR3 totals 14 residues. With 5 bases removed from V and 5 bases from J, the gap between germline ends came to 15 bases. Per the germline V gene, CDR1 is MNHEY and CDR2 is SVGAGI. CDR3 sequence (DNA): TGTGCCAGCAGTGTGGGCTCCGCGCGGGAGACCCAGTACTTC. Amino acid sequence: CASSVGSARETQYF.